Following are 17 T cell receptor beta chains from one sample sequenced in a study of long-term antiretroviral therapy in people with HIV (dated by TCRdb to between 2021 and 2022). The immunoSEQ hsTCRB v3.0 assay was used at survey level resolution to sequence the TRB variable region. Entries here come from immuneACCESS through TCRdb and include only in-frame sequences with V and J called. Some clones fail to appear in such tables; in the studies checked, an unresolved V gene covers under half of the shortfall, and the cause of the remainder is unknown. The sample includes under 25,000 clones, with over 70% observed a single time. About 9.9% of the sample is held by the ten biggest clonotypes. The source material was unsorted PBMCs, sampled 0.5 years before starting antiretroviral therapy. These receptors all come from a man aged 18 to 30 with HIV.

This clone was seen more than once but under ten times. This chain links TRBV5-4 with TRBJ2-7; TRBD1 matches 9 bases. The germline CDR1 and CDR2 sequences are SGHNT and YYREEE (reference sequence). Trimming took 5 bases from V and 1 from J; bases not matched to a gene: 7. The CDR3 is made up of 15 amino acids. CDR3 bases: TGTGCCAGCAGGCCCGACAGGGGGTTTTCCTACGAGCAGTACTTC. This sequence encodes CASRPDRGFSYEQYF. The full variable domain, completed using reference TRBV5-4 and TRBJ2-7, is ETGVTQSPTHLIKTRGQQVTLRCSSQSGHNTVSWYQQALGQGPQFIFQYYREEENGRGNFPPRFSGLQFPNYSSELNVNALELDDSALYLCASRPDRGFSYEQYFGPGTRLTVT.

This clone was observed a few times. The rearrangement uses TRBV20-1 and TRBJ2-1; D is uncertain. Trimming removed 5 bases at V and 9 bases at J, with 11 bases between. Germline CDR1 DFQATT, CDR2 SNEGSKA (reference sequence). This CDR3 region has 11 residues. The CDR3: CSARAPGEQFF. The CDR3 DNA reads as TGCAGTGCTCGGGCCCCCGGTGAGCAGTTCTTC.

This sequence joins TRBV6-6 and TRBJ1-1; D gene unclear. Germline V gene data show CDR1 as MNHNY and CDR2 as SVGAGI (reference sequence). V lost 7 bases to trimming and J lost 10 bases, with 13 bases between them. The CDR3 contains 11 residues. The CDR3: CASKLGLGAFF. Written as DNA, the CDR3 is TGTGCCAGCAAATTGGGCCTTGGAGCTTTCTTT.

The chain links TRBV18 to TRBJ1-1; unclear D gene. Germline-derived CDR1 and CDR2 are KGHSH and LQKENI. The CDR3 extends over 14 amino acids. The V gene lost 6 bases and the J gene lost 1 base, with 12 bases spanning the gap. CDR3 in amino acids: CASSLEVRNTEAFF. In DNA form, the CDR3 reads TGTGCCAGCTCGCTTGAGGTCAGGAACACTGAAGCTTTCTTT.

The chain employs TRBV5-1 and TRBJ1-1; D is unclear. V lost 0 bases to trimming and J lost 1 base, with 10 bases between them. Germline lookup yields CDR1 SGHRS and CDR2 YFSETQ. CDR3 length: 15 amino acids. CDR3 sequence reads: CASSLDLGRNTEAFF. CDR3 bases: TGCGCCAGCAGCTTGGACCTCGGGCGGAACACTGAAGCTTTCTTT.

The rearrangement joins TRBV4-1 to TRBJ1-2; D call uncertain. The CDR3 has 13 residues. Germline CDR1 reads MGHRA; CDR2 reads YSYEKL. V lost 4 bases, J lost 5 bases, and 11 bases lay in between. The CDR3 DNA follows: TGCGCCAGCAGCCCTCATAGCGGATATGGCTACACCTTC. Its protein is CASSPHSGYGYTF.

V usage is TRBV6-6 and J usage is TRBJ1-1; TRBD1 is a possible D gene (5 bases). The germline V and J ends were trimmed by 0 bases and 4 bases, with 9 bases remaining between them. This CDR3 region has 14 residues. Germline assignment: CDR1 MNHNY and CDR2 SVGAGI (reference sequence). Here the CDR3 DNA reads TGTGCCAGCAGTTACTCCTCGGGGACCACTGAAGCTTTCTTT. This sequence encodes CASSYSSGTTEAFF.

This rearrangement joins TRBV6-6 to TRBJ2-1, with D possibly TRBD1 on 5 matching bases. The CDR3 is made up of 15 amino acids. Looked up from germline, CDR1 is MNHNY and CDR2 is SVGAGI (reference sequence). The germline V and J ends were trimmed by 5 bases and 4 bases, with 15 bases remaining between them. The CDR3 DNA reads TGTGCCAGCAGTCCCAGGGCCCCCGTTTACAATGAGCAGTTCTTC. Its protein product is CASSPRAPVYNEQFF.

The chain joins TRBV6-5 to TRBJ2-7; D not certain. V was pared by 6 bases and J by 4 bases, with 13 bases between. This CDR3 contains 13 residues. Germline V gene sequence: CDR1 MNHEY, CDR2 SVGAGI. As DNA, the CDR3 is TGTGCCAGCAGCCCTAATTTAGGATACGAGCAGTACTTC. Its protein product is CASSPNLGYEQYF.

This clone is medium-sized (0.01 to 0.1%) within its sample. The chain joins TRBV4-3 to TRBJ2-1, with TRBD2 matching 11 bases. Losses at the gene ends were 4 bases for V and 5 bases for J; bases not matched to a gene: 4. Per the germline V gene, CDR1 is LGHNA and CDR2 is YSLEER. This CDR3 comprises 15 residues. This chain's CDR3 is CASSPGLAANNEQFF. In nucleotides, the CDR3 is TGCGCCAGCAGCCCGGGACTAGCGGCCAACAATGAGCAGTTCTTC.

V gene TRBV21-1 combines with J gene TRBJ2-7; TRBD1 is the table's D call, not checked against the DNA. TRBV21-1 constitutes a pseudogene. The CDR3 has 13 amino acids. CDR3 sequence: CASSKKDSYEQYF. The CDR3 coding sequence is TGTGCCAGCAGCAAAAAGGACAGCTACGAGCAGTACTTC.

The gene calls are TRBV7-9 and TRBJ2-7; the match to TRBD1 covers 8 bases. Germline V gene data show CDR1 as SEHNR and CDR2 as FQNEAQ (reference sequence). The J segment lost 2 bases and the V segment lost 5 bases, leaving 5 bases of the junction unmatched. The CDR3 loop spans 14 amino acids. As DNA, the CDR3 is TGTGCCAGCAGCACGGACAGGGAAGCCTACGAGCAGTACTTC. Translating it yields CASSTDREAYEQYF.

The chain joins TRBV11-2 to TRBJ2-7; 10 bases are shared with TRBD1. The CDR3 is made up of 14 amino acids. V trimming: 5 bases; J trimming: 7 bases; junction bases outside the gene matches: 8. Germline V CDR1 and CDR2: SGHAT, FQNNGV. The CDR3 loop reads CASSPRDRGGEQYF. CDR3 in DNA: TGTGCCAGCAGCCCCCGGGACAGGGGAGGAGAGCAGTACTTC.

This clone was seen only a few times. The chain carries TRBV7-9 and TRBJ2-1, with D possibly TRBD1 on 5 matching bases. Germline loops: CDR1 SEHNR, CDR2 FQNEAQ (reference sequence). The CDR3 runs to 14 residues. Trimming took 0 bases from V and 7 from J, leaving 10 bases between them. The DNA for the CDR3 is TGTGCCAGCAGCTTAGCGGACAAGGCAAATGAGCAGTTCTTC. Its translation: CASSLADKANEQFF.

V usage is TRBV12-5 and J usage is TRBJ1-2, with D perhaps matching TRBD1 (5 bases). Trimming took off 0 bases at V and 4 bases at J, with 12 bases between the two ends. The CDR3 runs to 15 residues. CDR1 is LGHNT, CDR2 FRNRAP, per germline. The CDR3 region is CASGLVRGGSYGYTF. The CDR3 bases are TGTGCTAGTGGTTTGGTACGTGGGGGAAGCTATGGCTACACCTTC.

The chain links TRBV5-1 to TRBJ2-7; tentatively, D is TRBD1 (5 bases). CDR3 size: 15 residues. Germline V gene sequence: CDR1 SGHRS, CDR2 YFSETQ. Trimming took 0 bases from V and 0 from J, leaving 10 bases between them. The CDR3, as DNA: TGCGCCAGCAGCTTGGCCCCAGACAGCTCCTACGAGCAGTACTTC. Translating gives CASSLAPDSSYEQYF.

This sequence joins TRBV7-8 and TRBJ1-6, with unresolved D. Trimming took off 7 bases at V and 7 bases at J, with 14 bases between the two ends. From germline, CDR1 is SGHVS and CDR2 FQNEAQ. The CDR3 loop spans 14 amino acids. This CDR3 is CASTRMSGNSPLHF. As DNA, the CDR3 is TGTGCCAGCACCCGGATGAGTGGGAATTCACCCCTCCACTTT.